The 32 T cell receptor beta chains listed next were all sequenced from one sample in a study of blood T cell repertoires in COVID-19 (TCRdb year 2020). The library was produced with the immunoSEQ multiplex PCR assay. The source is immuneACCESS, and TCRdb retained only in-frame sequences with V and J called. Part of the clones is not carried over; for the studies checked, unresolved V genes explain less than half of this, and the remainder is unexplained. This sample comprises 70,000 or so clones, around 79% of them detected only once. Clones ranked in the top ten supply roughly 35% of the sample. Sequenced input: peripheral blood. These receptors all stem from a woman between 65 and 79 years old with acute or convalescent COVID-19.

The gene calls are TRBV3-1 (or the pseudogene TRBV3-2) and TRBJ2-3; 9 bases are shared with TRBD2. Germline-derived CDR1 and CDR2 are LGHDT and YNNKEL (reference sequence). The CDR3 extends over 17 amino acids. After removal of 0 bases from V and 7 bases from J, the junction contained 11 bases not matched to a gene. The CDR3 coding sequence is TGTGCCAGCAGCCAAGATAGGGGAACTAGCGGGTTAAATACGCAGTATTTT. This encodes CASSQDRGTSGLNTQYF.

This clone was seen more than once but under ten times. The V call is TRBV29-1, the J call TRBJ1-5; 8 positions match TRBD1. CDR3 size: 14 residues. V dropped 3 bases and J dropped 7; count of bases not matched to a gene: 8. The germline gives CDR1 SQVTM, CDR2 ANQGSEA. The CDR3 here is CSVDGGQGDQPQHF. CDR3 nucleotides: TGCAGCGTTGATGGAGGACAGGGTGACCAGCCCCAGCATTTT. Supplemented by reference TRBV29-1 and TRBJ1-5, the full variable domain reads SAVISQKPSRDICQRGTSLTIQCQVDSQVTMMFWYRQQPGQSLTLIATANQGSEATYESGFVIDKFPISRPNLTFSTLTVSNMSPEDSSIYLCSVDGGQGDQPQHFGDGTRLSIL.

The rearrangement links TRBV25-1 to TRBJ2-3, with 7 bases aligning to TRBD1. The CDR3 totals 15 residues. From germline, CDR1 is MGHDK and CDR2 SYGVNS. V lost 6 bases to trimming and J lost 3 bases; unmatched junction nucleotides: 9. For the CDR3, the DNA is TGTGCCAGCAGCCAACAGGGGCTCTGGACAGATACGCAGTATTTT. It translates to CASSQQGLWTDTQYF.

The V gene is TRBV5-6, the J gene TRBJ2-7, with TRBD1 identical over 10 bases. CDR1 SGHDT and CDR2 YYEEEE come from the germline V gene. V shed 1 base, J shed 2 bases, and the junction held 3 bases outside the gene matches. The CDR3 loop spans 15 amino acids. CDR3 loop: CASSLRGTGAYEQYF. CDR3 nucleotide sequence: TGTGCCAGCAGCTTGCGCGGGACAGGGGCCTACGAGCAGTACTTC.

This sequence joins TRBV2 and TRBJ1-2; D gene ambiguous. V was pared by 0 bases and J by 4 bases, with 3 bases between. This CDR3 has 12 residues. Germline CDR1 SNHLY, CDR2 FYNNEI. CDR3: CASSEAAYGYTF. In DNA, the CDR3 is TGTGCCAGCAGTGAAGCAGCCTATGGCTACACCTTC.

The V and J genes are TRBV28 and TRBJ2-5; 7 positions match TRBD2. Germline values: CDR1 MDHEN, CDR2 SYDVKM. The J segment lost 2 bases and the V segment lost 6 bases, leaving 6 bases of the junction unmatched. The CDR3 is 14 residues long. CDR3 DNA: TGTGCCAGCAGCCCCCAGCGGGGACAAGAGACCCAGTACTTC. Its translation: CASSPQRGQETQYF.

The sample holds one count of this clone. This chain links TRBV2 with TRBJ2-3; 11 bases are shared with TRBD2. The CDR3 extends over 15 amino acids. Germline V CDR1 and CDR2: SNHLY, FYNNEI. V gave up 7 bases and J gave up 3 bases; unmatched junction bases: 6. The CDR3 loop is CASKLLAGVTDTQYF. CDR3 DNA: TGTGCCAGCAAGCTACTAGCGGGAGTAACAGATACGCAGTATTTT. The whole variable domain, filled in from reference TRBV2 and TRBJ2-3, reads EPEVTQTPSHQVTQMGQEVILRCVPISNHLYFYWYRQILGQKVEFLVSFYNNEISEKSEIFDDQFSVERPDGSNFTLKIRSTKLEDSAMYFCASKLLAGVTDTQYFGPGTRLTVL.

The rearrangement uses TRBV12-3 or TRBV12-4 and TRBJ1-1; no clear D gene. The ends were cut back, 3 bases at V and 12 bases at J, with 11 bases in the middle. CDR3 length: 11 residues. CDR3: CASSFQARSFF. CDR3 sequence (DNA): TGTGCCAGCAGTTTCCAGGCAAGGTCTTTCTTT.

The chain has TRBV5-1 and TRBJ2-6; tentative D call: TRBD2 (6 bases). CDR1 is SGHRS and CDR2 is YFSETQ in the germline V gene. V lost 2 bases and J lost 2, with 11 bases in between. This CDR3 is built from 16 residues. CDR3 loop: CASSFDGGPGANVLTF. The DNA for the CDR3 is TGCGCCAGCAGCTTCGACGGAGGGCCTGGGGCCAACGTCCTGACTTTC.

The chain couples TRBV7-2 to TRBJ1-2; 9 positions agree with TRBD1. In germline, CDR1 is SGHTA, CDR2 FQGNSA. The CDR3 is made up of 15 amino acids. V lost 5 bases and J lost 4; bases outside the gene matches: 8. The CDR3 DNA reads as TGTGCCAGCAGCACAACAGGGGGCGCCGTCTATGGCTACACCTTC. Translating gives CASSTTGGAVYGYTF.

The genes are TRBV6-1 and TRBJ2-3; the D is unclear. CDR3 size: 11 residues. CDR1 MNHNS and CDR2 SASEGT come from the germline V gene. V dropped 2 bases and J dropped 6 bases, with 3 bases sitting between them. The CDR3 loop is CASSELDTQYF. CDR3 nucleotides: TGTGCCAGCAGTGAACTGGATACGCAGTATTTT.

This clone was counted a few times. This chain connects TRBV6-1 to TRBJ2-1; 7 nucleotides agree with TRBD1. CDR1 is MNHNS and CDR2 is SASEGT in the germline V gene. The CDR3 contains 16 residues. V lost 3 bases and J lost 12; bases outside the gene matches: 17. The CDR3 sequence is CASSEGSGQWGRAQFF. In DNA, the CDR3 is TGTGCCAGCAGTGAGGGCTCGGGACAGTGGGGTAGGGCGCAGTTCTTC.

This clone appeared once. The chain employs TRBV24-1 and TRBJ2-2; weak D call: TRBD2 (6 bases). Germline V gene lookup returns CDR1 KGHDR and CDR2 SFDVKD. The CDR3 spans 16 residues. With 1 base removed from V and 0 bases from J, the gap between germline ends came to 8 bases. In DNA, the CDR3 is TGTGCCACCAGTGATTTCGCTAGCGCGAACACCGGGGAGCTGTTTTTT. Encoded protein: CATSDFASANTGELFF.

The chain employs TRBV6-5 and TRBJ2-4; perhaps TRBD1 as D (6 bases). Between the trimmed V and J ends, which lost 4 bases and 11 bases, there was a span of 18 bases. The CDR3 has 14 residues. CDR1 is MNHEY, CDR2 SVGAGI, per germline. In nucleotides, the CDR3 is TGTGCCAGCAGTTTGACAGGCTCCTCGACATTTCAGTACTTC. It encodes CASSLTGSSTFQYF.

The chain has TRBV6-1 and TRBJ2-5; D ambiguous. CDR1 and CDR2 from the germline V gene are MNHNS and SASEGT. There are 16 residues in the CDR3. The V end lost 1 base, the J end lost 1 base, and 13 bases lay between the germline ends. In nucleotides, the CDR3 is TGTGCCAGCAGTGAAGAATTACATACAATCCAAGAGACCCAGTACTTC. Translated: CASSEELHTIQETQYF.

This chain connects TRBV5-1 to TRBJ1-1, with 8 bases that match TRBD1. Germline CDR1 and CDR2: SGHRS and YFSETQ. CDR3 length: 14 residues. V dropped 3 bases and J dropped 5; count of bases not matched to a gene: 6. The chain's CDR3 is CASSWTGIETEAFF. In DNA, the CDR3 is TGCGCCAGCAGCTGGACAGGGATTGAAACTGAAGCTTTCTTT.

The chain couples TRBV24-1 to TRBJ2-3, with 7 bases that match TRBD1. The CDR3 is 16 residues long. CDR1 is KGHDR, CDR2 SFDVKD, per germline. V was clipped by 5 bases and J by 0 bases; unmatched bases: 7. The CDR3 is CATSGTGQRSTDTQYF. CDR3 coding DNA: TGTGCCACCAGTGGAACGGGACAGAGGAGCACAGATACGCAGTATTTT.

The rearrangement uses TRBV5-1 and TRBJ2-1, with D maybe TRBD2 (5 bases). Germline CDR1 reads SGHRS; CDR2 reads YFSETQ. The CDR3 covers 17 residues. Trimming removed 0 bases at V and 0 bases at J, with 13 bases between. CDR3 in DNA: TGCGCCAGCAGCTTGGAGAATGTGGGAGCCTCCTACAATGAGCAGTTCTTC. It codes for CASSLENVGASYNEQFF.

This clone was seen only a few times. V and J are TRBV9 and TRBJ1-5; TRBD1 matches 10 bases. CDR3 length: 15 residues. Germline V gene data show CDR1 as SGDLS and CDR2 as YYNGEE. The trim removed 5 bases at V and 6 bases at J, leaving 8 bases unmatched. The CDR3 region is CASSRGDRGSQPQHF. The CDR3 region has the DNA TGTGCCAGCAGTCGAGGGGACAGGGGTTCTCAGCCCCAGCATTTT. Filled out from reference TRBV9 and TRBJ1-5, the complete variable domain reads DSGVTQTPKHLITATGQRVTLRCSPRSGDLSVYWYQQSLDQGLQFLIQYYNGEERAKGNILERFSAQQFPDLHSELNLSSLELGDSALYFCASSRGDRGSQPQHFGDGTRLSIL.

This clone is labeled as hyperexpanded. CDR3 amino acids: CASSQEQAGEKLFF. The CDR3 region has the DNA TGCGCCAGCAGCCAAGAGCAGGCTGGTGAAAAACTGTTTTTT. V is TRBV4-3 and J is TRBJ1-4, with D unclear. V shed 0 bases and J shed 7 bases, with 9 bases lying between them. This CDR3 spans 14 amino acids. The germline CDR1 and CDR2 sequences are LGHNA and YSLEER.

This clone was picked up one time. This specimen includes other DNA sequences encoding the same CDR3. The CDR3 reads CAIRRVQGENYGYTF. The DNA of the CDR3 is TGTGCCATCAGGAGGGTGCAGGGGGAGAACTATGGCTACACCTTC. The V call is TRBV10-3, the J call TRBJ1-2; 7 bases map to TRBD1. Germline V gene lookup returns CDR1 ENHRY and CDR2 SYGVKD. Germline trimming cut 6 bases from V and 2 bases from J; bases unmatched to any gene: 9. This CDR3 spans 15 amino acids.

CDR3: CASSQSTSRETQYF. The CDR3 DNA reads as TGTGCCAGCAGCCAATCTACTAGCCGGGAGACCCAGTACTTC. The V call is TRBV16, the J call TRBJ2-5; a possible D gene is TRBD2 (6 bases). Germline loops: CDR1 KGHSY, CDR2 FQNENV. CDR3 length: 14 residues. The V and J ends lost 0 bases and 5 bases respectively, with 10 bases between them.

The chain carries TRBV18 and TRBJ2-7; TRBD2 agrees at 9 bases. The junction had 6 bases not matched to a gene; V was cut back by 3 bases and J by 3 bases. Germline loops: CDR1 KGHSH, CDR2 LQKENI. This CDR3 has 15 residues. The CDR3 coding sequence is TGTGCCAGCTCACCCCGACTAGCGGAAGGCTACGAGCAGTACTTC. Residues: CASSPRLAEGYEQYF.

The chain has TRBV29-1 and TRBJ1-3; 10 positions match TRBD1. There are 16 residues in the CDR3. Germline CDR1 SQVTM, CDR2 ANQGSEA. The V gene end was trimmed by 6 bases and the J gene end by 0 bases; junction bases not matched to a gene: 8. Written as DNA, the CDR3 is TGCAGCGTGGGCAAAAGACAGGGGGCCTCTGGAAACACCATATATTTT. It specifies CSVGKRQGASGNTIYF.

This chain connects TRBV28 to TRBJ1-2; 8 bases are a match to TRBD1. The length of the CDR3 is 17 residues. V trimming: 2 bases; J trimming: 6 bases; junction bases outside the gene matches: 14. The V gene's germline CDR1 is MDHEN and CDR2 SYDVKM. The CDR3 nucleotides read TGTGCCAGCAGTTTACCCGCCCGACGGACAGGGCCTCATGGCTACACCTTC. This codes for CASSLPARRTGPHGYTF.

The V gene is TRBV28, the J gene TRBJ2-7; TRBD2 aligns across 12 bases. V shed 4 bases, J shed 6 bases, and the junction held 10 bases outside the gene matches. Germline V gene lookup returns CDR1 MDHEN and CDR2 SYDVKM. The CDR3 consists of 16 residues. DNA for the CDR3: TGTGCCAGCAGTTCTGGGGGGCTAGCGGGAGGGCTCGAGCAGTACTTC. Residues: CASSSGGLAGGLEQYF. Full variable domain (missing parts from reference TRBV28 and TRBJ2-7): DVKVTQSSRYLVKRTGEKVFLECVQDMDHENMFWYRQDPGLGLRLIYFSYDVKMKEKGDIPEGYSVSREKKERFSLILESASTNQTSMYLCASSSGGLAGGLEQYFGPGTRLTVT.

This chain connects TRBV5-1 to TRBJ2-1; TRBD2 might be the D (6 bases). Between the trimmed V and J ends, which lost 1 base and 2 bases, there was a span of 16 bases. CDR1 SGHRS and CDR2 YFSETQ come from the germline V gene. The length of the CDR3 is 17 residues. The CDR3 DNA follows: TGCGCCAGCAGCTTGCTCCTCCCGGGGGTAACCTACAATGAGCAGTTCTTC. Its translation: CASSLLLPGVTYNEQFF.

The chain is built from TRBV6-6 and TRBJ2-1; unclear D gene. The germline gives CDR1 MNHNY, CDR2 SVGAGI (reference sequence). The CDR3 consists of 13 residues. V shed 5 bases and J shed 0 bases, with 5 bases lying between them. The CDR3 here is CASSESSYNEQFF. CDR3 DNA: TGTGCCAGCAGTGAGAGCTCCTACAATGAGCAGTTCTTC.

This clone has a single count. The chain links TRBV9 to TRBJ1-1; D unresolved. The CDR3 totals 14 residues. Trimming left V 0 bases short and J 1 base short, with 7 bases between. CDR1 and CDR2 (germline): SGDLS, YYNGEE. CDR3 in amino acids: CASSVALGNTEAFF. CDR3 coding DNA: TGTGCCAGCAGCGTAGCGCTAGGGAACACTGAAGCTTTCTTT.

The V gene is TRBV4-2, the J gene TRBJ2-7; 9 nucleotides agree with TRBD1. The CDR3 loop spans 15 amino acids. The V gene's germline CDR1 is LGHNA and CDR2 YNFKEQ. J lost 4 bases, V lost 1 base, and 5 bases had no gene match. Here the CDR3 DNA reads TGTGCCAGCAGCCAAGGTGGGACAGGGAGTTACGAGCAGTACTTC. It translates to CASSQGGTGSYEQYF.

This chain connects TRBV4-2 to TRBJ2-3; no clear D gene. The CDR3 is 17 amino acids. Trimming took off 0 bases at V and 6 bases at J, with 19 bases between the two ends. Germline V lookup: CDR1 LGHNA, CDR2 YNFKEQ. In nucleotides, the CDR3 is TGTGCCAGCAGCCAAGATTTTGCCGCAGCCCGGGTGGATACGCAGTATTTT. Residues: CASSQDFAAARVDTQYF.

The V and J genes are TRBV7-8 and TRBJ2-1, with TRBD2 as a possible D gene (6 bases). This CDR3 contains 15 residues. Germline V CDR1 and CDR2: SGHVS, FQNEAQ. Trimming pared 6 bases from V and 9 bases from J, leaving 21 bases between. The CDR3 protein is CASRRQMGGLGEQFF. In nucleotides, the CDR3 is TGTGCCAGCAGAAGACAGATGGGAGGACTTGGTGAGCAGTTCTTC.